Shown below are 27 T cell receptor beta chains from a single sample sequenced in a study of blood T cell repertoires in COVID-19. Clones were sequenced by immunoSEQ multiplex PCR, and TCRdb holds only the in-frame ones, with some missing. This sample has about 260,000 clones, with approximately 91% found just once. The sequencing input was peripheral blood. The source is a person aged 18-29 years with COVID-19, enrolled during active disease.

The genes are TRBV2 and TRBJ2-7; D possibly corresponds to TRBD2 (6 bases). The CDR3 is made up of 16 amino acids. V lost 6 bases, J lost 5 bases, and 23 bases lay in between. The germline gives CDR1 SNHLY, CDR2 FYNNEI. In nucleotides, the CDR3 is TGTGCCAGCAGCCCCCCGGGACTTGGGGACCTAAACGAGCAGTACTTC. Translated, it gives CASSPPGLGDLNEQYF.

The gene calls are TRBV19 and TRBJ2-3; 10 nucleotides align to TRBD2. The CDR3 totals 14 residues. Germline loops: CDR1 LNHDA, CDR2 SQIVND (reference sequence). V gave up 5 bases and J gave up 6 bases; unmatched junction bases: 5. The CDR3 sequence is CASSLAGVGDTQYF. CDR3 sequence (DNA): TGTGCCAGTAGTCTAGCGGGAGTTGGTGATACGCAGTATTTT.

This clone came up a few times. The chain joins TRBV27 to TRBJ2-2, with TRBD1 matching over 10 bases. V shed 5 bases and J 6 bases; nucleotides not matched to a gene: 6. The CDR3 runs 15 residues. Germline V lookup: CDR1 MNHEY, CDR2 SMNVEV (reference sequence). In DNA form, the CDR3 reads TGTGCCAGCAGTAAGACAGGGGGCGGACCCGGGGAGCTGTTTTTT. Translation: CASSKTGGGPGELFF.

The V gene is TRBV6-5, the J gene TRBJ2-7; 8 nucleotides agree with TRBD1. The CDR3 runs to 13 residues. Germline V CDR1 and CDR2: MNHEY, SVGAGI. V trimming: 6 bases; J trimming: 4 bases; junction bases outside the gene matches: 5. CDR3 region: CASSWGQEYEQYF. The CDR3 region has the DNA TGTGCCAGCAGCTGGGGACAGGAATACGAGCAGTACTTC.

The V gene is TRBV15, the J gene TRBJ2-1; D may be TRBD2 (6 bases). CDR3 length: 16 amino acids. Trimming stripped 0 bases from V and 3 bases from J, with 12 bases between. Germline loops: CDR1 LNHNV, CDR2 YYDKDF (reference sequence). CDR3 residues: CATSRDGDSGYNEQFF. CDR3 coding DNA: TGTGCCACCAGCAGAGATGGGGATAGCGGCTACAATGAGCAGTTCTTC.

The V and J genes are TRBV20-1 and TRBJ1-5; unclear D gene. Germline V gene sequence: CDR1 DFQATT, CDR2 SNEGSKA (reference sequence). This CDR3 spans 14 amino acids. V dropped 3 bases and J dropped 0 bases, with 9 bases sitting between them. CDR3 nucleotide sequence: TGCAGTGCTAGTCCCCCCAATAGCAATCAGCCCCAGCATTTT. Residues: CSASPPNSNQPQHF.

The chain combines TRBV12-3 or TRBV12-4 with TRBJ2-3; D is uncertain. This CDR3 is 13 amino acids long. With 3 bases removed from V and 5 bases from J, the gap between germline ends came to 9 bases. The CDR3 DNA follows: TGTGCCAGCAGTTTTGCGGTCGTAGATACGCAGTATTTT. It codes for CASSFAVVDTQYF.

The chain joins TRBV28 to TRBJ1-2; D remains unclear. This CDR3 has 12 amino acids. Trimming took off 6 bases at V and 3 bases at J, with 8 bases between the two ends. The V gene's germline CDR1 is MDHEN and CDR2 SYDVKM. The CDR3: CASSSQDYGYTF. The CDR3 DNA is TGTGCCAGCAGCTCCCAGGACTATGGCTACACCTTC.

The chain couples TRBV7-2 to TRBJ2-3, with TRBD2 matching over 8 bases. V lost 6 bases and J lost 4; bases outside the gene matches: 6. The CDR3 spans 14 residues. Germline lookup yields CDR1 SGHTA and CDR2 FQGNSA. In nucleotides, the CDR3 is TGTGCCAGCAGACCGGGACTAGATGCAGATACGCAGTATTTT. Translation gives CASRPGLDADTQYF.

J is TRBJ2-4 and V is TRBV10-3; 8 bases agree with TRBD1. Looked up from germline, CDR1 is ENHRY and CDR2 is SYGVKD. Trimming cost V 6 bases and J 9 bases; bases outside gene matches: 10. The CDR3 is 14 residues long. The CDR3 here is CAIRDRGPEGIQYF. The DNA for the CDR3 is TGTGCCATCAGAGACAGGGGACCCGAGGGCATTCAGTACTTC.

In this sample, this clone turned up a few times. The chain is built from TRBV30 and TRBJ2-7, with D perhaps matching TRBD1 (6 bases). V lost 5 bases to trimming and J lost 0 bases, with 8 bases between them. The CDR3 totals 12 residues. Germline CDR1 and CDR2: GTSNPN and SVGIG (reference sequence). The CDR3 region is CAWQGSSYEQYF. CDR3 nucleotides: TGTGCCTGGCAGGGGAGCTCCTACGAGCAGTACTTC. The variable domain in full, completed from reference TRBV30 and TRBJ2-7, reads SQTIHQWPATLVQPVGSPLSLECTVEGTSNPNLYWYRQAAGRGLQLLFYSVGIGQISSEVPQNLSASRPQDRQFILSSKKLLLSDSGFYLCAWQGSSYEQYFGPGTRLTVT.

This clone appeared once. J is TRBJ1-5 and V is TRBV28, with D possibly matching TRBD1 (6 bases). The CDR3 length is 13 residues. The germline V gene has CDR1 MDHEN and CDR2 SYDVKM. Deletions cut 8 bases from V and 2 bases from J, with 10 bases between. In nucleotides, the CDR3 is TGTGCCAGCCAGGGGTTTGGCAATCAGCCCCAGCATTTT. Encoded protein: CASQGFGNQPQHF.

The chain recombines TRBV9 with TRBJ2-6, with D uncertain. V shed 0 bases and J shed 1 base, with 11 bases lying between them. Germline assignment: CDR1 SGDLS and CDR2 YYNGEE. The CDR3 is made up of 17 amino acids. CDR3: CASSVASSGSGANVLTF. DNA for the CDR3: TGTGCCAGCAGCGTAGCTTCGTCCGGGTCTGGGGCCAACGTCCTGACTTTC.

The rearrangement joins TRBV11-2 to TRBJ2-3; 9 nucleotides match TRBD2. Trimming at V came to 5 bases and at J to 0 bases, leaving 12 bases not matched to a gene. Germline loops: CDR1 SGHAT, CDR2 FQNNGV. This CDR3 comprises 18 residues. Here the CDR3 reads CASSHIEGLASSTDTQYF. The CDR3 DNA is TGTGCCAGCAGCCATATCGAAGGACTAGCGTCTAGCACAGATACGCAGTATTTT.

This rearrangement joins TRBV5-1 to TRBJ1-1, with 7 positions matching TRBD1. In germline, CDR1 is SGHRS, CDR2 YFSETQ. The V gene end was trimmed by 4 bases and the J gene end by 0 bases; junction bases not matched to a gene: 6. CDR3 length equals 15 residues. CDR3 DNA sequence: TGCGCCAGCAGCGCCCGACAGGGTGTGAACACTGAAGCTTTCTTT. Translating gives CASSARQGVNTEAFF.

The sample holds one count of this clone. J is TRBJ1-6 and V is TRBV18, with 8 bases identical to TRBD1. There are 16 residues in the CDR3. The germline V gene has CDR1 KGHSH and CDR2 LQKENI. J was trimmed by 5 bases and V by 3 bases; bases with no gene match: 6. The CDR3: CASSPGTGTNNSPLHF. CDR3 DNA: TGTGCCAGCTCACCCGGGACAGGAACAAATAATTCACCCCTCCACTTT.

CDR3: CASSRDRGIGGSNGGELFF. The CDR3 nucleotides are TGTGCCAGCAGCAGGGACAGGGGGATTGGCGGGAGTAATGGCGGGGAGCTGTTTTTT. This sequence joins TRBV28 and TRBJ2-2; 11 bases fit TRBD1. Germline-derived CDR1 and CDR2 are MDHEN and SYDVKM. The CDR3 is 19 residues long. The junction had 19 bases not matched to a gene; V was cut back by 6 bases and J by 7 bases. The full variable domain, in which reference TRBV28 and TRBJ2-2 provide the parts outside the CDR3, is DVKVTQSSRYLVKRTGEKVFLECVQDMDHENMFWYRQDPGLGLRLIYFSYDVKMKEKGDIPEGYSVSREKKERFSLILESASTNQTSMYLCASSRDRGIGGSNGGELFFGEGSRLTVL.

Notes on this clone: This same CDR3 is encoded by further DNA sequences in the sample. V gene TRBV5-1 combines with J gene TRBJ2-1; D is undetermined. The V gene lost 0 bases and the J gene lost 4 bases, with 5 bases spanning the gap. The length of the CDR3 is 13 residues. From germline, CDR1 is SGHRS and CDR2 YFSETQ. In nucleotides, the CDR3 is TGCGCCAGCAGCTTGGACGGGTACAATGAGCAGTTCTTC. Protein sequence: CASSLDGYNEQFF.

The V and J genes are TRBV2 and TRBJ1-1, with D possibly matching TRBD1 (5 bases). This CDR3 spans 14 amino acids. V was shortened by 4 bases and J by 2 bases, with 11 bases between the two germline ends. In germline, CDR1 is SNHLY, CDR2 FYNNEI. The CDR3 region has the DNA TGTGCCAGCAGTGGAAGGCAGGGTAACACTGAAGCTTTCTTT. This sequence encodes CASSGRQGNTEAFF.

The chain couples TRBV2 to TRBJ2-3, with TRBD1 matching over 8 bases. Germline V lookup: CDR1 SNHLY, CDR2 FYNNEI. The J segment lost 6 bases and the V segment lost 6 bases, leaving 5 bases of the junction unmatched. The CDR3 has 13 amino acids. CDR3 coding DNA: TGTGCCAGCAGGGGACAGGTGTCGGATACGCAGTATTTT. Translating it yields CASRGQVSDTQYF. The full variable domain, rest sourced from reference TRBV2 and TRBJ2-3, is EPEVTQTPSHQVTQMGQEVILRCVPISNHLYFYWYRQILGQKVEFLVSFYNNEISEKSEIFDDQFSVERPDGSNFTLKIRSTKLEDSAMYFCASRGQVSDTQYFGPGTRLTVL.

The chain combines TRBV19 with TRBJ2-1, with 10 nucleotides matching TRBD2. CDR3 length: 15 residues. The germline CDR1 and CDR2 sequences are LNHDA and SQIVND (reference sequence). V gave up 3 bases and J gave up 8 bases; unmatched junction bases: 7. For the CDR3, the DNA is TGTGCCAGTAGTATTTATGGGCTAGCGGGAGATGAGCAGTTCTTC. It translates to CASSIYGLAGDEQFF. Supplemented by reference TRBV19 and TRBJ2-1, the full variable domain reads DGGITQSPKYLFRKEGQNVTLSCEQNLNHDAMYWYRQDPGQGLRLIYYSQIVNDFQKGDIAEGYSVSREKKESFPLTVTSAQKNPTAFYLCASSIYGLAGDEQFFGPGTRLTVL.

The chain is built from TRBV28 and TRBJ2-5; weak D call: TRBD2 (6 bases). CDR1 and CDR2 from the germline V gene are MDHEN and SYDVKM. The CDR3 runs 13 residues. Between the trimmed V and J ends, which lost 3 bases and 6 bases, there was a span of 11 bases. The CDR3 bases are TGTGCCAGCAGTTTGACGGGAGAAAAGACCCAGTACTTC. This translates into CASSLTGEKTQYF.

This chain connects TRBV2 to TRBJ2-2, with a weak D call TRBD1 (7 bases). V dropped 5 bases and J dropped 0 bases, with 16 bases sitting between them. From germline, CDR1 is SNHLY and CDR2 FYNNEI. This CDR3 comprises 17 residues. The CDR3 DNA reads TGTGCCAGCAGTCTCACAGGGGCTAGCGCGAACACCGGGGAGCTGTTTTTT. This sequence encodes CASSLTGASANTGELFF.

The chain carries TRBV7-6 and TRBJ2-2, with D hard to call. The ends were cut back, 4 bases at V and 10 bases at J, with 13 bases in the middle. The germline V gene has CDR1 SGHVS and CDR2 FNYEAQ. CDR3 size: 13 residues. CDR3 amino acids: CASSSTSTKELFF. CDR3 DNA sequence: TGTGCCAGCAGCTCCACTTCAACGAAGGAGCTGTTTTTT.

V gene TRBV27 combines with J gene TRBJ1-1; D gene ambiguous. CDR1 is MNHEY, CDR2 SMNVEV, per germline (reference sequence). V was trimmed by 2 bases and J by 5 bases, leaving 12 bases between them. This CDR3 contains 14 residues. CDR3 sequence reads: CASSLGPEGTEAFF. The CDR3 DNA sequence: TGTGCCAGCAGTTTAGGGCCCGAAGGAACTGAAGCTTTCTTT.

This clone was observed a single time. The CDR3: CASSEGYSNQPQHF. In DNA, the CDR3 is TGTGCCAGCAGTGAAGGTTATAGCAATCAGCCCCAGCATTTT. The chain joins TRBV6-1 to TRBJ1-5; D is unresolved. Trimming took off 1 base at V and 0 bases at J, with 4 bases between the two ends. The CDR3 is 14 amino acids. Germline-derived CDR1 and CDR2 are MNHNS and SASEGT.

This clone was seen a single time. The chain uses TRBV7-9 and TRBJ2-1; 10 positions agree with TRBD1. Per the germline V gene, CDR1 is SEHNR and CDR2 is FQNEAQ (reference sequence). The J segment lost 6 bases and the V segment lost 5 bases, leaving 10 bases of the junction unmatched. CDR3 size: 16 residues. The CDR3 region has the DNA TGTGCCAGCAGCCCACTCGGACAGGGGGTTTTCAATGAGCAGTTCTTC. It yields the protein CASSPLGQGVFNEQFF.